Sequencing of this T cell receptor (beta chain) was carried out in a study of PD-1 blockade in classical Hodgkin lymphoma (dated by TCRdb to about 2020). For context, the study as a whole: Nivolumab dosing was 3 mg/kg intravenously every 2 weeks, continuing until either disease progression or unacceptable toxicity. A peripheral blood immune signature of response to PD-1 blockade in classical Hodgkin lymphoma was defined using TCR beta sequencing and CyTOF.

Genomic DNA was isolated using the Qiagen DNeasy kit from unsorted PBMCs as well as from negatively selected CD4+ and CD8+ fractions. Using primers that anneal to V and J segments, immunoSEQ multiplex PCR amplified the TCR beta CDR3 regions. A synthetic immune receptor repertoire was used to minimize amplification bias, and remaining bias was computationally removed after sequencing. The published analysis was carried out like this. Custom Python scripts were used to quantify repertoire diversity as the Shannon entropy index. Unsorted, CD4+ and CD8+ repertoires were analyzed separately, except for combined analyses in which CD4+ and CD8+ sequences were merged in silico. Clonal expansion was defined as a frequency increase of at least 2-fold after treatment compared with C1D1, and clones undetected at baseline were assigned a pseudocount of 0.5. Singleton clones were defined as clones with 0 or 1 copy at C1D1, and non-singleton clones were defined as clones with 2 or more copies. Clones expanded in unsorted samples were assigned a CD4+, CD8+ or unknown annotation through matching of protein sequences in sorted samples from the same patient. Wilcoxon tests on paired samples were used to test diversity changes from C1D1 to C4D1. TCRdb mirrors the immuneACCESS table, restricted to in-frame sequences. Some clones are absent from its copies; in checked studies, under half trace to an unresolved V gene, and the reason for the others is unknown. The V and J calls and clone size come from that table; D and trimming were worked out from the DNA. Within this sample are some 28,000 clones, with approximately 82% of them counted one time only. The ten largest clones represent 20% to 25% of the sample.

Per the publication, the time point label means: cycle 2 day 1 (C2D1) of nivolumab. All trial patients had relapsed after autologous stem cell transplantation, with cohorts A, B and C differing in prior brentuximab vedotin exposure. The trial cohort was composed of approximately 60 patients with relapsed/refractory classical Hodgkin lymphoma, for whom complete response, partial response or progressive disease was recorded as best overall response. In the multi-cohort phase II CheckMate 205 trial, trial patients received single-agent nivolumab. Best overall response was determined by an independent review committee according to the 2007 International Working Group response criteria. PBMCs from the trial were collected at three points: immediately before nivolumab initiation (C1D1), and during therapy at cycle 2 day 1 and cycle 4 day 1. After peripheral blood was drawn into 8 mL Vacutainer Cell Preparation Tubes, PBMCs were isolated by centrifugation and then cryopreserved.

Study-wide conclusions, independent of this receptor: The study covered only a single clinical trial cohort, and the causes of the repertoire differences, possibly disease activity or prior therapy, were still not defined. Baseline TCR diversity was reported as lower in newly diagnosed patients than in healthy donors, and lower still in relapsed/refractory patients. Trial patients with a complete response had baseline diversity similar to that of newly diagnosed patients, while partial responders and progressors had significantly lower diversity. CD4+ but not CD8+ TCR diversity rose significantly by C4D1 (p=0.0027 vs p=0.16), most apparent in complete responders (p=0.02). Patients starting nivolumab less than 1 year after ASCT had lower diversity and were excluded from later analyses to avoid confounding by immune reconstitution.

V and J are truncated by 4 bases and 5 bases respectively, leaving an intervening sequence of 11 bases. CDR1 and CDR2, looked up from the germline V gene, are ENHRY and SYGVKD. The CDR3 covers 13 residues, taking in both the cysteine and the phenylalanine. Only CDR3 DNA is held: 39 bases, read in frame from base 1. Points on this clone: No cognate antigen has been identified for it. Per-base quality was not reported, and no clone a single base away is much larger than it.

The source of this sequence is a human donor with classical Hodgkin lymphoma. Sequencing used peripheral blood mononuclear cells (PBMCs), obtained before the second cycle of nivolumab. The V and J segments used are TRBV10-3 and TRBJ1-1; possibly the D gene is TRBD1, per 5 matching bases. The CDR3 loop reads CAISGQRRTEAFF. The DNA is as follows: TGTGCCATCAGTGGACAGCGACGGACTGAAGCTTTCTTT.